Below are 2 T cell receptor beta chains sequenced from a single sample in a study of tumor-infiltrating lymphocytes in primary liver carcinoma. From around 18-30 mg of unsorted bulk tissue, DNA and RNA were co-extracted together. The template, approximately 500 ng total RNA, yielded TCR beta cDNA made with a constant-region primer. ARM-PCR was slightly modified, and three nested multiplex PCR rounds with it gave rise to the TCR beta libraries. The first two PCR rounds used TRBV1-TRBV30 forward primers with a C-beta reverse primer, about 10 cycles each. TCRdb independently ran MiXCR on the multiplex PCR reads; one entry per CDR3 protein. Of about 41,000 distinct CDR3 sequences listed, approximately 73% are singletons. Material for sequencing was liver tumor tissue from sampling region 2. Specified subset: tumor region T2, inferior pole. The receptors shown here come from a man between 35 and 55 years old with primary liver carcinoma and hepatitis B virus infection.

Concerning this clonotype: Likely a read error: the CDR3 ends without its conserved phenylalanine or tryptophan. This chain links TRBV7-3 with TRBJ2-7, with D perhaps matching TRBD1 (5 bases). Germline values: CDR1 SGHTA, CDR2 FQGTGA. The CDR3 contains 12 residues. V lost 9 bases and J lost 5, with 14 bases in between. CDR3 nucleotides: TGTGCCAGTGGCTTCAGGGTCCACGAGCAGTACCTC. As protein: CASGFRVHEQYL.

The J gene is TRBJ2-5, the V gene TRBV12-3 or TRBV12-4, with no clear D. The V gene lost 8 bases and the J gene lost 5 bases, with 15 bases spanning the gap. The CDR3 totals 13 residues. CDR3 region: CASCSVQGETQYF. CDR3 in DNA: TGTGCCAGCTGCTCGGTGCAAGGGGAGACCCAGTACTTC.